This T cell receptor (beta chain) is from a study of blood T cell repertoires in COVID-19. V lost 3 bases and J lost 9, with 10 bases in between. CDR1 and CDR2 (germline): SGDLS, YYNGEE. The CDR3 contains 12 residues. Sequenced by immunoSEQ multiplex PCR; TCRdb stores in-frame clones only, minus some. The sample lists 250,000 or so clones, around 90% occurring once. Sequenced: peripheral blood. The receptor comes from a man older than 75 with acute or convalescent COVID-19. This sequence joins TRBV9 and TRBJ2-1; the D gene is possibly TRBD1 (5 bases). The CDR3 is CASSAQGVEQFF. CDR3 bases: TGTGCCAGCAGCGCGCAAGGGGTTGAGCAGTTCTTC.